This TCR beta chain was identified during a study of spatial heterogeneity in lung cancer. Documented time point: sample taken at primary tumor resection. Whole RNA was taken from tumor, nontumor lung or frozen PBMC; it was then sequenced unsorted. Samples were donated by 72 untreated early-stage non-small cell lung cancer patients. The library protocol tagged each TCR cDNA with a unique molecular identifier. TCRdb fed the 5' RACE reads into MiXCR, producing one record per CDR3 protein. The table shows 70,000 to 90,000 distinct CDR3 sequences, with 13% occurring only once. This clonotype was sampled from a male donor with early-stage non-small cell lung cancer. The input for sequencing was PBMCs, taken at surgery.

The CDR3 coding sequence is TGCGCCAGCAGCCTACTAGCGGGGATAGAGACCCAGTACTTC. Amino acid sequence: CASSLLAGIETQYF. The rearrangement uses TRBV4-1 and TRBJ2-5; 10 nucleotides match TRBD2. V shed 4 bases, J shed 4 bases, and the junction held 3 bases outside the gene matches. This CDR3 region has 14 residues. Germline CDR1 is MGHRA and CDR2 is YSYEKL.